One and the same sample provided the 21 T cell receptor beta chains below, sequenced in a study of T cells in Graves' hyperthyroidism and ophthalmopathy. Amplification of TCR beta CDR3 regions used RNA as the template. In the first-round RT-PCR of the TCR CDR3, the HTBI primer set was used. TCRdb analysed the multiplex PCR reads with MiXCR anew, one entry per CDR3 protein. The table has about 690,000 distinct CDR3 sequences, approximately 15% seen once; the top ten hold 15%. Material: blood. The receptor source for this set is a man aged 45-65 years with Graves' hyperthyroidism.

This chain connects TRBV28 to TRBJ2-1; a possible D gene is TRBD1 (7 bases). CDR1 is MDHEN, CDR2 SYDVKM, per germline. The CDR3 covers 13 residues. V lost 2 bases, J lost 15 bases, and 17 bases lay in between. The CDR3 loop is CASSLERRGRRFF. For the CDR3, the DNA is TGTGCCAGCAGTTTAGAAAGGAGGGGGCGCAGGTTCTTC. Based on the CDR3 plus reference TRBV28 and TRBJ2-1, the full variable domain is DVKVTQSSRYLVKRTGEKVFLECVQDMDHENMFWYRQDPGLGLRLIYFSYDVKMKEKGDIPEGYSVSREKKERFSLILESASTNQTSMYLCASSLERRGRRFFGPGTRLTVL.

This clonotype was picked up many times. The gene calls are TRBV12-3 or TRBV12-4 and TRBJ2-1, with D possibly matching TRBD2 (6 bases). Trimming removed 5 bases from V and 10 bases from J, with 18 bases in between. The CDR3 spans 14 residues. The CDR3 bases are TGTGCCAGCAGTCCGCGGGACGGCTTAGGAGAGCAGTTCTTC. It yields the protein CASSPRDGLGEQFF.

The chain is built from TRBV6-9 and TRBJ1-5, with D unclear. CDR1 is MNHGY and CDR2 is SVAAGI in the germline V gene. This CDR3 has 12 amino acids. Trimming left V 7 bases short and J 5 bases short, with 9 bases between. This CDR3 is CASKLRDQPQHF. The CDR3 DNA reads TGTGCCAGCAAGTTAAGGGATCAGCCCCAGCATTTT.

Many counts were recorded for this clonotype. The DNA of the CDR3 is TGCAGCGTTCCCGGGACTAGCGGGAGTCACGAGCAGTACTTC. It specifies CSVPGTSGSHEQYF. The J gene is TRBJ2-7, the V gene TRBV29-1; 14 bases line up with TRBD2. The CDR3 consists of 14 residues. Unmatched junction bases numbered 5, after V lost 5 bases and J lost 5 bases. Germline CDR1 is SQVTM and CDR2 is ANQGSEA.

This clonotype occurred many times. The V gene is TRBV5-1, the J gene TRBJ1-5; 10 nucleotides match TRBD1. Germline-derived CDR1 and CDR2 are SGHRS and YFSETQ. J was trimmed by 0 bases and V by 9 bases; bases with no gene match: 9. The CDR3 is 16 residues long. Here the CDR3 DNA reads TGCGCCAAACCGGGACAGGGGACTTATAGCAATCAGCCCCAGCATTTT. The encoded protein is CAKPGQGTYSNQPQHF.

This clonotype was seen repeatedly, ten times or more. The chain links TRBV28 to TRBJ2-5; D may be TRBD1 (6 bases). Germline V gene data show CDR1 as MDHEN and CDR2 as SYDVKM. V dropped 8 bases and J dropped 4 bases, with 23 bases sitting between them. This CDR3 region has 16 residues. The CDR3 spells CASASITGLSRETQYF. CDR3 nucleotides: TGTGCCAGCGCAAGTATCACAGGGTTGTCGCGAGAGACCCAGTACTTC.

This clonotype was counted only a few times. The J gene is TRBJ2-3, the V gene TRBV28; D is perhaps TRBD2 (7 bases). The CDR3 runs to 16 residues. Germline V gene data show CDR1 as MDHEN and CDR2 as SYDVKM. V shed 6 bases and J shed 0 bases, with 16 bases lying between them. CDR3 DNA sequence: TGTGCCAGCAGAAACGGGGGCGGGAGAAGCACAGATACGCAGTATTTT. Translation gives CASRNGGGRSTDTQYF.

A few counts support this clonotype. This chain links TRBV12-3 or TRBV12-4 with TRBJ1-5; D uncertain. The CDR3 has 14 amino acids. The ends were cut back, 5 bases at V and 6 bases at J, with 14 bases in the middle. CDR3 loop: CASSPKAGIQPQHF. Here the CDR3 DNA reads TGTGCCAGCAGTCCAAAGGCGGGAATTCAGCCCCAGCATTTT.

The CDR3 region is CASKNQGAHFEKLFF. CDR3 DNA: TGTGCCAGCAAAAATCAGGGGGCACATTTTGAAAAACTGTTTTTT. The chain is built from TRBV12-3 or TRBV12-4 and TRBJ1-4, with 8 nucleotides matching TRBD1. Trimming cost V 7 bases and J 7 bases; bases outside gene matches: 11. The CDR3 sequence is 15 residues long.

The genes are TRBV19 and TRBJ1-5; unclear D gene. CDR3 length: 16 residues. The V gene's germline CDR1 is LNHDA and CDR2 SQIVND (reference sequence). V was shortened by 7 bases and J by 0 bases, with 16 bases between the two germline ends. The CDR3 DNA sequence: TGTGCCAGTAATGTGTTCGCAGAAAATAGCAATCAGCCCCAGCATTTT. As protein: CASNVFAENSNQPQHF. Using reference TRBV19 and TRBJ1-5 for the parts outside the CDR3, the full variable domain is DGGITQSPKYLFRKEGQNVTLSCEQNLNHDAMYWYRQDPGQGLRLIYYSQIVNDFQKGDIAEGYSVSREKKESFPLTVTSAQKNPTAFYLCASNVFAENSNQPQHFGDGTRLSIL.

V usage is TRBV6-1 and J usage is TRBJ1-1; no clear D. V gave up 6 bases and J gave up 4 bases, with 18 bases separating them. Germline V gene lookup returns CDR1 MNHNS and CDR2 SASEGT. The CDR3 length is 15 residues. CDR3 DNA: TGTGCCAGCAGAAACGTCGGAGGAGGGCCCACTGAAGCTTTCTTT. It translates to CASRNVGGGPTEAFF.

This clonotype was picked up many times. The V gene is TRBV19, the J gene TRBJ1-2; weak D call: TRBD1 (5 bases). V lost 4 bases and J lost 8, with 20 bases in between. Germline CDR1 and CDR2: LNHDA and SQIVND (reference sequence). This CDR3 contains 15 residues. CDR3 DNA: TGTGCCAGTAGTACCCCGGGACTCCCAAGGGAGGGCTACACCTTC. As protein: CASSTPGLPREGYTF.

This clonotype was found many times. The chain recombines TRBV27 with TRBJ2-2; D possibly corresponds to TRBD2 (6 bases). This CDR3 has 18 residues. V was clipped by 0 bases and J by 6 bases, with 20 bases between them. CDR1 and CDR2 from the germline V gene are MNHEY and SMNVEV (reference sequence). In DNA, the CDR3 is TGTGCCAGCAGTTTATCGGCTGTTCCGGGCGGGAAGGCCGGGGAGCTGTTTTTT. This gives the protein CASSLSAVPGGKAGELFF.

The chain carries TRBV9 and TRBJ2-1, with unresolved D. V dropped 2 bases and J dropped 4 bases, with 10 bases sitting between them. The germline gives CDR1 SGDLS, CDR2 YYNGEE. This CDR3 spans 14 amino acids. CDR3: CASSVETKYNEQFF. In nucleotides, the CDR3 is TGTGCCAGCAGCGTGGAGACCAAATACAATGAGCAGTTCTTC.

This clonotype was recorded many times. J is TRBJ2-7 and V is TRBV27; TRBD2 matches 8 bases. This CDR3 is built from 15 residues. Germline-derived CDR1 and CDR2 are MNHEY and SMNVEV (reference sequence). Trimming took 3 bases from V and 2 from J; bases not matched to a gene: 6. CDR3 protein: CASSFSREATYEQYF. The CDR3 nucleotides read TGTGCCAGCAGTTTCTCGCGGGAGGCCACCTACGAGCAGTACTTC.

CDR3 in amino acids: CASSAGIGLDGYTF. Here the CDR3 DNA reads TGCGCCAGCAGCGCCGGGATAGGGCTGGATGGCTACACCTTC. The chain couples TRBV5-1 to TRBJ1-2; the D is unclear. CDR3 length: 14 residues. CDR1 and CDR2 from the germline V gene are SGHRS and YFSETQ. V lost 4 bases to trimming and J lost 6 bases, with 16 bases between them.

The chain recombines TRBV7-8 with TRBJ1-6, with D maybe TRBD1 (5 bases). The CDR3 has 14 residues. CDR1 SGHVS and CDR2 FQNEAQ come from the germline V gene. V lost 0 bases and J lost 8, with 8 bases in between. CDR3 bases: TGTGCCAGCAGCTTAGCTGTGGGGGATTCACCCCTCCACTTT. This translates into CASSLAVGDSPLHF.

The chain carries TRBV20-1 and TRBJ2-7, with D perhaps being TRBD1 or TRBD2 (7 bases each). The V and J ends lost 3 bases and 6 bases respectively, with 18 bases between them. CDR1 and CDR2 from the germline V gene are DFQATT and SNEGSKA (reference sequence). This CDR3 comprises 14 residues. CDR3 sequence (DNA): TGCAGTGCTAGCGTTTGGGGAGGGGGCGCCGAGCAGTACTTC. Translating it yields CSASVWGGGAEQYF.

This clonotype has at least ten counts. The V call is TRBV10-1, the J call TRBJ2-1, with TRBD2 matching over 12 bases. The germline CDR1 and CDR2 sequences are WNHNN and SYGVQD (reference sequence). This CDR3 region has 16 residues. With 5 bases clipped from V and 1 base from J, the junction kept 3 bases outside the gene matches. The CDR3 sequence is CASSTSGGPSYNEQFF. Here the CDR3 DNA reads TGCGCCAGCAGTACTAGCGGGGGGCCGTCCTACAATGAGCAGTTCTTC.

This clonotype was detected ten times or more. This sequence joins TRBV11-2 and TRBJ2-3, with unresolved D. The CDR3 sequence is 15 residues long. Germline lookup yields CDR1 SGHAT and CDR2 FQNNGV. V was cut by 0 bases and J by 2 bases, with 9 bases left in between. CDR3 bases: TGTGCCAGCAGCTTAGAATTCAGCCTCACAGATACGCAGTATTTT. As protein: CASSLEFSLTDTQYF.

The table lists this clonotype with many counts. The chain uses TRBV30 and TRBJ1-2; possibly TRBD1 for D (5 bases). Germline CDR1 and CDR2: GTSNPN and SVGIG (reference sequence). V was pared by 2 bases and J by 2 bases, with 12 bases between. This CDR3 comprises 14 residues. CDR3: CAWSRQPPNYGYTF. CDR3 in DNA: TGTGCCTGGAGTCGACAGCCCCCCAACTATGGCTACACCTTC.